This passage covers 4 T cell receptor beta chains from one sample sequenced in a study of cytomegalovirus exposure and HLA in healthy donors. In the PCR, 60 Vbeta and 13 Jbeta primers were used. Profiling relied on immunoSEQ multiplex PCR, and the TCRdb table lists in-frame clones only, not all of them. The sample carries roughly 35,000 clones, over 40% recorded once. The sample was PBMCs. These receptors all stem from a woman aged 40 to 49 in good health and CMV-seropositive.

CDR3 sequence: CATLYDRETQYF. As DNA, the CDR3 is TGTGCCACCCTATATGACAGGGAGACCCAGTACTTC. The V call is TRBV28, the J call TRBJ2-5, with D possibly matching TRBD1 (6 bases). Looked up from germline, CDR1 is MDHEN and CDR2 is SYDVKM. CDR3 length equals 12 residues. Trimming stripped 10 bases from V and 5 bases from J, with 14 bases between.

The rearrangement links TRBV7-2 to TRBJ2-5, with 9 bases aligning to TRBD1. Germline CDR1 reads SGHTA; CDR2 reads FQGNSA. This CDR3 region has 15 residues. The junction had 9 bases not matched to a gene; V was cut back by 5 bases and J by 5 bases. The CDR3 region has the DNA TGTGCCAGCAGCCTCCGGGACAGGGTTAGGGAGACCCAGTACTTC. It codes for CASSLRDRVRETQYF.

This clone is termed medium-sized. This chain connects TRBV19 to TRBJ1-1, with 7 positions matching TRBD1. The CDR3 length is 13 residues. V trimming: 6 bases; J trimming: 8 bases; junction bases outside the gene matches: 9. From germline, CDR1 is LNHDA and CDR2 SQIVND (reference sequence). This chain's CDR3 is CASRRDGQAEAFF. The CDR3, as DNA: TGTGCCAGTAGGAGAGATGGACAGGCCGAAGCTTTCTTT. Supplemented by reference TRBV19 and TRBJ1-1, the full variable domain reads DGGITQSPKYLFRKEGQNVTLSCEQNLNHDAMYWYRQDPGQGLRLIYYSQIVNDFQKGDIAEGYSVSREKKESFPLTVTSAQKNPTAFYLCASRRDGQAEAFFGQGTRLTVV.

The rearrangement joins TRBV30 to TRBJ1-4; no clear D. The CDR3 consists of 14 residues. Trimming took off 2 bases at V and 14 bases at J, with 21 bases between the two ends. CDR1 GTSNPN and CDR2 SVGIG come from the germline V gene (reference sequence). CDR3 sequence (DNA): TGTGCCTGGAGTAATAAGAGGGCGGGAGTCCTCCTGTTTTTT. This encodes CAWSNKRAGVLLFF.